This T cell receptor beta chain was documented in a study of glioma-infiltrating T cells after dendritic cell vaccination. Generated by immunoSEQ multiplex PCR, the TCRdb table keeps only in-frame clones and is missing some. Among 90,000 or so clones listed, roughly 77% were seen once. Described time point: after dendritic cell vaccination, including at tumor progression/relapse. Fresh-frozen tumor tissue and more than two years of survival data were available for all. PBMC were collected before vaccination, two weeks after the third vaccination, and at progression. The sequence was obtained from a human donor with glioblastoma. Source: blood, taken after dendritic cell vaccination.

The CDR3 DNA reads as TGTGCCAGCAGTGAACCGGGACAGGTTAACACTGAAGCTTTCTTT. This codes for CASSEPGQVNTEAFF. The J gene is TRBJ1-1, the V gene TRBV6-1; 8 positions match TRBD1. This CDR3 is 15 amino acids long. V lost 2 bases to trimming and J lost 2 bases; unmatched junction nucleotides: 4. Per germline, CDR1 MNHNS and CDR2 SASEGT.